This T cell receptor (beta chain) was profiled in a study of T cell changes during pregnancy in multiple sclerosis. CDR3 length equals 14 residues. The germline V and J ends were trimmed by 5 bases and 1 base, with 11 bases remaining between them. Germline V lookup: CDR1 LNHDA, CDR2 SQIVND (reference sequence). Libraries were prepared by immunoSEQ multiplex PCR; TCRdb keeps only in-frame clonotypes and omits some of them. In the table there are under 40,000 clones, around 90% of which are singletons. This clone was seen only once. The sample here was CD4+ T cells from peripheral blood mononuclear cells, taken in the third trimester of pregnancy. This clonotype was sampled from a female donor in good health, enrolled as a control in a pregnancy study. J is TRBJ2-5 and V is TRBV19; D not certain. This CDR3 is CASSPIARQETQYF. CDR3 DNA sequence: TGTGCCAGTAGTCCGATTGCGCGCCAAGAGACCCAGTACTTC.